This T cell receptor beta chain stems from a study of brain T cells in children with intractable seizures. Regarding the study as a whole: Viral specificity was inferred only from CDR3 similarity; HCMV serostatus was unknown. Pre- and post-surgery blood differed in depth, so pre-surgery absences may be undersampling.

About this clone itself: The antigen is unknown.

Germline assignment: CDR1 MNHEY and CDR2 SVGAGI. Germline trimming cut 2 bases from V and 3 bases from J; bases unmatched to any gene: 5. There are 16 residues in the CDR3. Some clones are missing from TCRdb's copy, which holds only in-frame ones; the method was immunoSEQ multiplex PCR. Of 110,000 or so clones listed, 85% to 95% are singletons. Only cases whose brain tissue showed the highest T cell transcript signatures were sequenced. Before surgery, patients took at least one anti-epileptic drug. This rearrangement joins TRBV6-5 to TRBJ2-2; 8 bases are shared with TRBD2. This clonotype was sampled from a boy under three years old with hemimegalencephaly and intractable seizures. Here the sequenced sample was peripheral blood, taken at surgery. CDR3 loop: CASSYGLAGYTGELFF. CDR3 nucleotide sequence: TGTGCCAGCAGTTACGGGCTAGCGGGCTACACCGGGGAGCTGTTTTTT.